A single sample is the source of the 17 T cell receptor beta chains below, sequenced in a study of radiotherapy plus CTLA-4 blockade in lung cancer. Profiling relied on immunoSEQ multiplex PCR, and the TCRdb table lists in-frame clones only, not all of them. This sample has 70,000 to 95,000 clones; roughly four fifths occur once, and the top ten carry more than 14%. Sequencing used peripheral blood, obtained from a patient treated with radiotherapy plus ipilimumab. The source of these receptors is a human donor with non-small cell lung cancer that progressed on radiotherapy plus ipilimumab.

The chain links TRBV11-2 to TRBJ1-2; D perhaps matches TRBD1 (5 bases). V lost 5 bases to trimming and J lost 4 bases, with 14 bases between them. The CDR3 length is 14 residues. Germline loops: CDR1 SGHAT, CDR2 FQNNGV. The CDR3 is CASSPLGQSYGYTF. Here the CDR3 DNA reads TGTGCCAGCAGCCCCTTAGGACAAAGCTATGGCTACACCTTC.

The CDR3 nucleotides read TGCGCCAGCAGCCAGGGACTAGCGGCCTACAATGAGCAGTTCTTC. It translates to CASSQGLAAYNEQFF. This chain connects TRBV5-1 to TRBJ2-1; 11 bases match TRBD2. This CDR3 has 15 amino acids. V was clipped by 4 bases and J by 2 bases; unmatched bases: 2. Germline CDR1 reads SGHRS; CDR2 reads YFSETQ.

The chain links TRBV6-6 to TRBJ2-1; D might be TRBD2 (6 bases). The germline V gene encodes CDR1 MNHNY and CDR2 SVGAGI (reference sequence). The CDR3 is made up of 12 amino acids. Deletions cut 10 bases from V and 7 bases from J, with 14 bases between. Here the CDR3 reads CATRESDNEQFF. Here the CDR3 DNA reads TGTGCCACCCGGGAGTCTGATAATGAGCAGTTCTTC.

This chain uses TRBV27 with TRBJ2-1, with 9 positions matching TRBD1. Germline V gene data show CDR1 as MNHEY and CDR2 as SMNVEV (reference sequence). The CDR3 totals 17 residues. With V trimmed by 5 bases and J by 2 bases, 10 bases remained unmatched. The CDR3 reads CASSVIIQGAPYNEQFF. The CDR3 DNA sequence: TGTGCCAGCAGTGTAATCATACAGGGGGCCCCCTACAATGAGCAGTTCTTC.

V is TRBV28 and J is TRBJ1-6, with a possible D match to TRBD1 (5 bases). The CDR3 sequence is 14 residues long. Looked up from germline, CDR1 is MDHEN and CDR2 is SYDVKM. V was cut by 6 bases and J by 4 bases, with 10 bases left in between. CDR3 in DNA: TGTGCCAGCAGCCCCGACAGATATAATTCACCCCTCCACTTT. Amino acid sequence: CASSPDRYNSPLHF.

The CDR3 reads CASSSGTRRMAEAFF. The CDR3 region has the DNA TGTGCCAGCAGTTCCGGGACACGGAGGATGGCTGAAGCTTTCTTT. V is TRBV6-1 and J is TRBJ1-1; D is perhaps TRBD1 (6 bases). The CDR3 is 15 amino acids. CDR1 is MNHNS and CDR2 is SASEGT in the germline V gene. With 5 bases removed from V and 6 bases from J, the gap between germline ends came to 19 bases.

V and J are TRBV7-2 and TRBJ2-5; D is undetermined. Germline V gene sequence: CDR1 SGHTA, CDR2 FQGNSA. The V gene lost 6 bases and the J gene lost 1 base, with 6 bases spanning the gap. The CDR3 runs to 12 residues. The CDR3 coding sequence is TGTGCCAGCAGTCCTTTCCAAGAGACCCAGTACTTC. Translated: CASSPFQETQYF.

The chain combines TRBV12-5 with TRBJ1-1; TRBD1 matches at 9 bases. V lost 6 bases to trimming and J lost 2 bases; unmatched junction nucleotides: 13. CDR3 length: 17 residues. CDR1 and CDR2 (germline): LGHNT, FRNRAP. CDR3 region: CASGPGQGLGSNTEAFF. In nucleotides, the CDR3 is TGTGCTAGTGGCCCCGGACAGGGGTTGGGAAGTAACACTGAAGCTTTCTTT.

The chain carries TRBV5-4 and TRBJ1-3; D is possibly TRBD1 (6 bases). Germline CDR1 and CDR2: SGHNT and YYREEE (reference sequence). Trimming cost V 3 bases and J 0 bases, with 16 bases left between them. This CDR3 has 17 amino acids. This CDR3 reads CASSSLPRDTSGNTIYF. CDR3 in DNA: TGTGCCAGCAGCTCCCTCCCCCGGGACACCTCTGGAAACACCATATATTTT.

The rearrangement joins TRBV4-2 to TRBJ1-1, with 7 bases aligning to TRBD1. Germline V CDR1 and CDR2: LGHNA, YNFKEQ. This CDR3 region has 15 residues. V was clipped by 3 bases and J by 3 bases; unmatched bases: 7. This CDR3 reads CASSQEIGTDTEAFF. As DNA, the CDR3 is TGTGCCAGCAGCCAGGAGATCGGGACAGACACTGAAGCTTTCTTT.

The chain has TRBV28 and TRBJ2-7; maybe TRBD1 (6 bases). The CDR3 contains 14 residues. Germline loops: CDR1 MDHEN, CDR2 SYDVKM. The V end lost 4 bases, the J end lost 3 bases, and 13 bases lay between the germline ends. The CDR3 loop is CASSSPGHIYEQYF. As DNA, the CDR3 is TGTGCCAGCAGTTCCCCGGGACACATCTACGAGCAGTACTTC.

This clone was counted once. DNA for the CDR3: TGTGCCAGCAGTGGGGCAGGACAGGGGAATCAGCCCCAGCATTTT. It translates to CASSGAGQGNQPQHF. The rearrangement uses TRBV27 and TRBJ1-5, with TRBD1 identical over 9 bases. CDR3 length equals 15 residues. Germline values: CDR1 MNHEY, CDR2 SMNVEV (reference sequence). V was clipped by 5 bases and J by 4 bases; unmatched bases: 6.

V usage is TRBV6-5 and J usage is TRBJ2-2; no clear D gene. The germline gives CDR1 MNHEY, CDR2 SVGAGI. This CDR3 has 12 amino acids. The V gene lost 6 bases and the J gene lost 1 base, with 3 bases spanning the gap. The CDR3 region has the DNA TGTGCCAGCAGGAGGAACACCGGGGAGCTGTTTTTT. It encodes CASRRNTGELFF.

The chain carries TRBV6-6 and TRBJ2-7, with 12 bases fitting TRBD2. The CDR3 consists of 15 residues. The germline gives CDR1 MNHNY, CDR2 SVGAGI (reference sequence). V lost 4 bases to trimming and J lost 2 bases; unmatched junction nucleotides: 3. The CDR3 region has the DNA TGTGCCAGCAGTTCTAGCGGGGGGGCCGCCTACGAGCAGTACTTC. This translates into CASSSSGGAAYEQYF.

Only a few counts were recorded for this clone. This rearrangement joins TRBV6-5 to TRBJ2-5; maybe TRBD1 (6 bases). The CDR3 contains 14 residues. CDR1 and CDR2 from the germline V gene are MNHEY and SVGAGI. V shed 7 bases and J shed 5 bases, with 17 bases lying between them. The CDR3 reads CASINRRQGETQYF. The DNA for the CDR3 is TGTGCCAGCATAAACAGGCGGCAGGGGGAGACCCAGTACTTC.

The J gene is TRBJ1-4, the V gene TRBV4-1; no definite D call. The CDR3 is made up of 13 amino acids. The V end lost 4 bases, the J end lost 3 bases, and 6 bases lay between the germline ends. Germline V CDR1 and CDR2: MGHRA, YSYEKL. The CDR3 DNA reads TGCGCCAGCAGCCTTGGACCTAATGAAAAACTGTTTTTT. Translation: CASSLGPNEKLFF.

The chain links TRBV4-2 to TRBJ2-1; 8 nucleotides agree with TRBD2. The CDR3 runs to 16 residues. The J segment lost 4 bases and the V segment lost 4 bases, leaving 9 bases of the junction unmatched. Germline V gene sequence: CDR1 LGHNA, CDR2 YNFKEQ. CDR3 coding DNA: TGTGCCAGCAGCCCTTCGAGCGGGGGTCCTTACAATGAGCAGTTCTTC. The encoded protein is CASSPSSGGPYNEQFF.